One sample yielded the 3 T cell receptor beta chains listed below, sequenced in a study of T cells in Graves' hyperthyroidism and ophthalmopathy. Amplified TCR beta CDR3 regions derived from RNA transcripts. The TCR CDR3 was amplified in a first-round RT-PCR using the HTBI primer set. TCRdb used MiXCR to reprocess the multiplex PCR reads, holding one entry per CDR3 protein. The sample contains about 620,000 distinct CDR3 sequences, under 20% of which appear only once. Source material: blood. The receptors were gathered from a woman in her 30s with Graves' hyperthyroidism.

This clonotype was picked up many times. The chain carries TRBV11-2 and TRBJ2-7; TRBD1 matches at 8 bases. The CDR3 covers 14 residues. The germline CDR1 and CDR2 sequences are SGHAT and FQNNGV. Trimming at V came to 1 base and at J to 7 bases, leaving 6 bases not matched to a gene. CDR3 loop: CASSLGTGLSEQYF. The CDR3 region has the DNA TGTGCCAGCAGCTTAGGGACAGGGTTGTCGGAGCAGTACTTC.

Regarding this clonotype: A much larger clone differs by one base, so this may be a read error. V gene TRBV11-2 combines with J gene TRBJ1-3, with a tentative D call TRBD1 (5 bases). CDR3 length: 17 amino acids. Germline V gene lookup returns CDR1 SGHAT and CDR2 FQNNGV. Written as DNA, the CDR3 is TGTGCCAGCAGCCCAACTCAGGGCGGTTTCTCTGGAAACACCATGTATTTT. Translating gives CASSPTQGGFSGNTMYF.

The J gene is TRBJ2-5, the V gene TRBV7-9; D is uncertain. The CDR3 loop spans 14 amino acids. The V gene lost 1 base and the J gene lost 5 bases, with 11 bases spanning the gap. Germline V gene sequence: CDR1 SEHNR, CDR2 FQNEAQ (reference sequence). For the CDR3, the DNA is TGTGCCAGCAGCTTAGATCTTGACCTGGAGACCCAGTACTTC. Its protein is CASSLDLDLETQYF. Full variable domain (missing parts from reference TRBV7-9 and TRBJ2-5): DTGVSQNPRHKITKRGQNVTFRCDPISEHNRLYWYRQTLGQGPEFLTYFQNEAQLEKSRLLSDRFSAERPKGSFSTLEIQRTEQGDSAMYLCASSLDLDLETQYFGPGTRLLVL.